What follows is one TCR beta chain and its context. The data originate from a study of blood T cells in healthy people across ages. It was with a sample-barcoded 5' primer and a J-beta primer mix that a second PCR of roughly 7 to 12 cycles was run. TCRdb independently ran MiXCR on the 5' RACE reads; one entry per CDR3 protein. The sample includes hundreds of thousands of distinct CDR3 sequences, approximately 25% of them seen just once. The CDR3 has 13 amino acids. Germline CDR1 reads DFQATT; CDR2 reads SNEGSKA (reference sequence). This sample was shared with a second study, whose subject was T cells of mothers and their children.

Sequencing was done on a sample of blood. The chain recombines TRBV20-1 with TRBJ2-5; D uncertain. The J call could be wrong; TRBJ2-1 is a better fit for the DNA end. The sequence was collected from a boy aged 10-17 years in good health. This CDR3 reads CSARGEIYNEQFF. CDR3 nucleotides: TGCAGTGCTAGAGGAGAGATCTACAATGAGCAGTTCTTC.